This T cell receptor (beta chain) was sequenced for a study of type 1 and type 2 diabetes patients. Germline CDR1 SNHLY, CDR2 FYNNEI. The CDR3 length is 17 residues. The ends lost 6 bases at V and 2 bases at J; junction bases unmatched: 9. Genomic DNA was the PCR template. A primer set of 30 forward and 13 reverse primers amplified the CDR3. TCRdb reanalysed the multiplex PCR reads using MiXCR and keeps one entry per CDR3 protein. The table has around 300,000 distinct CDR3 sequences, roughly 44% seen once; the top ten hold roughly an eighth. The table lists this clonotype with a few counts. Antigen specificity is unknown. Study outcomes and limitations: In CD4+ and CD8+ T cells, type 2 diabetes diversity exceeded type 1.

The sequence was collected from a man aged 18 to 30 with type 2 diabetes. The specimen sequenced was peripheral blood mononuclear cells (PBMCs). This chain joins TRBV2 and TRBJ2-2; 10 bases map to TRBD2. For the CDR3, the DNA is TGTGCCAGCAGCCAGTCACTAGCGGGGATCAACACCGGGGAGCTGTTTTTT. Residues: CASSQSLAGINTGELFF.